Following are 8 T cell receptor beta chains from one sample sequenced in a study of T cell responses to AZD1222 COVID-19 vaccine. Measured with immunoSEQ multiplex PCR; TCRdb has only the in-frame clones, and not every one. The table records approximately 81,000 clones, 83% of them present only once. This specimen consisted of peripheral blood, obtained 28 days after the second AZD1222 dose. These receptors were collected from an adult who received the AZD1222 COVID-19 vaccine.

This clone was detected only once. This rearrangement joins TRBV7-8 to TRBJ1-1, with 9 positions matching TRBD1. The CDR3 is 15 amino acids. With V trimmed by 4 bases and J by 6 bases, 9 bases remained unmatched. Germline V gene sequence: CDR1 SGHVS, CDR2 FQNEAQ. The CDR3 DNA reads TGTGCCAGCAGCTATCGACCGGGACAGGGTCCTGAAGCTTTCTTT. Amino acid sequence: CASSYRPGQGPEAFF.

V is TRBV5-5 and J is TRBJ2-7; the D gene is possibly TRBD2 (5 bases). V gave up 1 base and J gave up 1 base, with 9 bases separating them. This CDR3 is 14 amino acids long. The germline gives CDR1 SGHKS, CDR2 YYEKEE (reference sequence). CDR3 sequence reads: CASSLLATSYEQYF. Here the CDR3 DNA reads TGTGCCAGCAGCTTGTTAGCGACGTCCTACGAGCAGTACTTC. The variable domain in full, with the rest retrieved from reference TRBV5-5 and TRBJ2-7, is DAGVTQSPTHLIKTRGQQVTLRCSPISGHKSVSWYQQVLGQGPQFIFQYYEKEERGRGNFPDRFSARQFPNYSSELNVNALLLGDSALYLCASSLLATSYEQYFGPGTRLTVT.

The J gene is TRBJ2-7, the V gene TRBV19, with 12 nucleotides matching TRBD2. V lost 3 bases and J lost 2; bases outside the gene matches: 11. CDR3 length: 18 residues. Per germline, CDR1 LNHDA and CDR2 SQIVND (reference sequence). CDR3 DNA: TGTGCCAGTAGTATCTGGACTAGCGGGAAAGCACCTCCCTACGAGCAGTACTTC. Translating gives CASSIWTSGKAPPYEQYF.

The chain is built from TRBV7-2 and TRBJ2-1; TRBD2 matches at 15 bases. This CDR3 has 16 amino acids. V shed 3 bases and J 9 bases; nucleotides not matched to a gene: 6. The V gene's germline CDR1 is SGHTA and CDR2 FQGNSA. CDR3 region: CASSFRTSGRGGEQFF. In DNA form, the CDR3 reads TGTGCCAGCAGCTTCCGGACTAGCGGGAGGGGGGGTGAGCAGTTCTTC.

CDR3 coding DNA: TGTGCCAGTAGTGCCCGGAGGGTAGGGGGCTCTTCGATGAGGCAGTATTTT. It yields the protein CASSARRVGGSSMRQYF. The rearrangement uses TRBV19 and TRBJ2-3, with a weak D call TRBD1 (7 bases). V was trimmed by 5 bases and J by 11 bases, leaving 29 bases between them. The CDR3 has 17 amino acids. Germline V lookup: CDR1 LNHDA, CDR2 SQIVND (reference sequence).

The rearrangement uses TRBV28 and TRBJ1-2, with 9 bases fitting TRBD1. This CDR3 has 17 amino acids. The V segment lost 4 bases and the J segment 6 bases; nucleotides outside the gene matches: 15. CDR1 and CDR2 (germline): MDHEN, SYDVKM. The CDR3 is CASSSPSGQGGFDGYTF. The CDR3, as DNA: TGTGCCAGCAGTTCCCCCTCGGGACAGGGTGGATTTGATGGCTACACCTTC.

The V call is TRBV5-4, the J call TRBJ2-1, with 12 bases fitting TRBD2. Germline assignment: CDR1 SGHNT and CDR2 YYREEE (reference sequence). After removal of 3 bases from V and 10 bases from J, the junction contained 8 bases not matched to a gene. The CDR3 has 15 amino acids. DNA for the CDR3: TGTGCCAGCAGCTCCGGGACTAGCGGGCAGCAAGAGCAGTTCTTC. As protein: CASSSGTSGQQEQFF.

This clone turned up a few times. CDR3: CASSLSSVSANSYEQYF. Here the CDR3 DNA reads TGTGCCAGCAGTTTATCGTCAGTCAGCGCTAACTCCTACGAGCAGTACTTC. V and J are TRBV27 and TRBJ2-7, with D unresolved. Germline loops: CDR1 MNHEY, CDR2 SMNVEV (reference sequence). V was shortened by 0 bases and J by 0 bases, with 15 bases between the two germline ends. There are 17 residues in the CDR3.